These T cell receptor beta chains were read from a single sample in a study of blood T cell repertoires in COVID-19. Some clones are missing from TCRdb's copy, which holds only in-frame ones; the method was immunoSEQ multiplex PCR. The sample carries about 110,000 clones, approximately 88% recorded once. The source material was peripheral blood. The receptor set was obtained from a human donor in a cohort sampled during active COVID-19. Each CDR3 is given with its conserved first and last residue. The D gene is left open where the match is weak. Where a row states a size, it is once, few, many or the class of an expanded clone; other rows omit it.

D	length	V	J	size	CDR3	DNA
TRBD1	15	TRBV5-4	TRBJ1-2	NA	CASSLRQGAVYGYTF	TGTGCCAGCAGCTTGAGACAGGGGGCTGTCTATGGCTACACCTTC
NA	15	TRBV6-5	TRBJ1-5	NA	CASSRGWQDNQPQHF	TGTGCCAGCAGCCGGGGGTGGCAGGACAATCAGCCCCAGCATTTT
NA	15	TRBV14	TRBJ1-2	NA	CASSDLSLTNYGYTF	TGTGCCAGCAGCGACTTATCTCTTACTAACTATGGCTACACCTTC
NA	13	TRBV7-8	TRBJ1-5	NA	CASSLAGLWPQHF	TGTGCCAGCAGCTTAGCGGGCCTCTGGCCCCAGCATTTT
NA	13	TRBV2	TRBJ1-4	NA	CASITVKGEKLFF	TGTGCCAGCATAACCGTAAAGGGGGAAAAACTGTTTTTT
NA	12	TRBV7-9	TRBJ2-1	few	CASSFSGNEQFF	TGTGCCAGCAGCTTTTCGGGGAATGAGCAGTTCTTC
TRBD2	14	TRBV7-6	TRBJ2-1	NA	CASSLAPLANEQFF	TGTGCCAGCAGCTTAGCCCCACTAGCGAATGAGCAGTTCTTC
NA	14	TRBV12-5	TRBJ2-2	NA	CASGRGSNTGELFF	TGTGCTAGTGGTAGGGGATCGAACACCGGGGAGCTGTTTTTT
TRBD1	14	TRBV19	TRBJ1-5	NA	CATSGDRGNQPQHF	TGTGCCACAAGTGGGGACAGGGGCAATCAGCCCCAGCATTTT
NA	16	TRBV19	TRBJ2-2	NA	CASSIGPLGAPGELFF	TGTGCCAGTAGTATAGGCCCCCTAGGGGCCCCCGGGGAGCTGTTTTTT
TRBD1	19	TRBV6-6	TRBJ1-5	once	CASSHRGTGTKNSNQPQHF	TGTGCCAGCAGTCACAGGGGGACAGGGACAAAGAATAGCAATCAGCCCCAGCATTTT
TRBD2	18	TRBV6-2/TRBV6-3	TRBJ2-1	NA	CASSPGLAGGPKFNEQFF	TGTGCCAGCAGTCCCGGACTAGCGGGAGGGCCAAAATTCAATGAGCAGTTCTTC
NA	11	TRBV7-9	TRBJ2-1	NA	CASRGHLEQFF	TGTGCCAGCAGGGGCCACCTTGAGCAGTTCTTC
NA	17	TRBV4-1	TRBJ2-1	NA	CASSPLWRSGYNNEQFF	TGCGCCAGCAGCCCCCTTTGGCGAAGCGGCTATAACAATGAGCAGTTCTTC
NA	14	TRBV2	TRBJ2-7	once	CASSARGSSYEQYF	TGTGCCAGCAGTGCCAGGGGTAGCTCCTACGAGCAGTACTTC
TRBD1	13	TRBV10-3	TRBJ2-1	NA	CAISETGGGEQFF	TGTGCCATCAGTGAAACAGGGGGCGGTGAGCAGTTCTTC
NA	15	TRBV6-2/TRBV6-3	TRBJ2-3	NA	CASSYSFGSTDTQYF	TGTGCCAGCAGTTACTCCTTCGGTAGCACAGATACGCAGTATTTT
NA	15	TRBV18	TRBJ2-7	once	CASSPPDRSRYEQYF	TGTGCCAGCTCACCACCCGACAGGTCCCGCTACGAGCAGTACTTC
TRBD1	15	TRBV5-1	TRBJ2-5	NA	CASSSDRGHQETQYF	TGCGCCAGCAGCTCGGACAGGGGCCACCAAGAGACCCAGTACTTC
TRBD1	13	TRBV2	TRBJ1-2	NA	CASSSGTGDGYTF	TGTGCCAGCAGTTCCGGGACAGGGGACGGCTACACCTTC
TRBD1	14	TRBV10-3	TRBJ1-1	NA	CAISGQGLNTEAFF	TGTGCCATCAGTGGACAGGGCCTGAACACTGAAGCTTTCTTT
TRBD1	18	TRBV18	TRBJ1-3	NA	CASSPLKTGVIPGNTIYF	TGTGCCAGCTCACCACTTAAGACAGGGGTAATTCCTGGAAACACCATATATTTT
TRBD2	15	TRBV7-7	TRBJ2-5	NA	CASSLNAGGAETQYF	TGTGCTAGCAGCTTAAATGCGGGGGGCGCGGAGACCCAGTACTTC
NA	15	TRBV6-5	TRBJ2-7	NA	CASSPRTASPYEQYF	TGTGCCAGCAGTCCCCGGACAGCGAGCCCCTACGAGCAGTACTTC
TRBD1	13	TRBV18	TRBJ1-2	NA	CASTRQGQYGYTF	TGTGCCAGCACGCGGCAGGGACAGTATGGCTACACCTTC
TRBD1	15	TRBV7-9	TRBJ2-7	NA	CASSLSTGALYEQYF	TGTGCCAGCAGCCTATCCACAGGGGCCCTCTACGAGCAGTACTTC
TRBD2	20	TRBV5-1	TRBJ2-1	NA	CASSLGAGVLAGDIYNEQFF	TGCGCCAGCAGCTTGGGGGCGGGGGTGCTAGCGGGAGATATCTACAATGAGCAGTTCTTC
NA	13	TRBV7-9	TRBJ2-5	NA	CASSFGAQETQYF	TGTGCCAGCAGCTTTGGGGCCCAAGAGACCCAGTACTTC
TRBD1	18	TRBV19	TRBJ1-1	NA	CASSIGPDRLQGGTEAFF	TGTGCCAGTAGTATAGGGCCGGACAGGCTCCAAGGAGGCACTGAAGCTTTCTTT
TRBD2	16	TRBV3-1/TRBV3-2	TRBJ2-1	NA	CASSRGGGGSYNEQFF	TGTGCCAGCAGCCGCGGTGGGGGGGGCTCCTACAATGAGCAGTTCTTC
TRBD1	15	TRBV28	TRBJ2-7	NA	CASSSPGQGKYEQYF	TGTGCCAGCAGTTCCCCGGGACAGGGGAAGTACGAGCAGTACTTC
NA	14	TRBV5-1	TRBJ1-5	NA	CASSLDRAGQPQHF	TGCGCCAGCAGCTTGGACAGGGCGGGTCAGCCCCAGCATTTT
NA	15	TRBV6-5	TRBJ1-5	few	CASSLDFNSNQPQHF	TGTGCCAGCAGTCTGGACTTTAATAGCAATCAGCCCCAGCATTTT
TRBD1	14	TRBV27	TRBJ1-2	NA	CASRRQGNNYGYTF	TGTGCCAGCAGGCGACAGGGTAATAACTATGGCTACACCTTC
NA	17	TRBV7-3	TRBJ1-1	NA	CASSLGKGGRTNTEAFF	TGTGCCAGCAGCTTAGGGAAGGGAGGCCGAACCAACACTGAAGCTTTCTTT
NA	13	TRBV18	TRBJ1-5	NA	CASSQQENQPQHF	TGTGCCAGCTCACAACAGGAGAATCAGCCCCAGCATTTT
TRBD1	15	TRBV5-1	TRBJ2-7	few	CASSPTGTGGSEQYF	TGCGCCAGCAGCCCCACCGGGACAGGAGGGTCCGAGCAGTACTTC
TRBD1	18	TRBV28	TRBJ1-5	NA	CASRTPRDRDYSNQPQHF	TGTGCCAGCAGAACCCCCCGGGACAGGGATTATAGCAATCAGCCCCAGCATTTT
NA	19	TRBV9	TRBJ2-3	NA	CASSVELGTAGSSTDTQYF	TGTGCCAGCAGCGTAGAGTTGGGTACTGCGGGATCTAGCACAGATACGCAGTATTTT
TRBD2	16	TRBV19	TRBJ2-3	NA	CATALAKTSGGDTQYF	TGTGCCACCGCACTTGCCAAGACTAGCGGGGGGGATACGCAGTATTTT
NA	14	TRBV6-5	TRBJ2-7	NA	CASSPTRAHYEQYF	TGTGCCAGCAGCCCAACTAGGGCCCACTACGAGCAGTACTTC
TRBD1	14	TRBV19	TRBJ2-7	NA	CASSAGQGSYEQYF	TGTGCCAGTAGTGCGGGACAGGGTTCCTACGAGCAGTACTTC
TRBD2	16	TRBV9	TRBJ2-5	NA	CASSVAAGGIQETQYF	TGTGCCAGCAGCGTAGCCGCGGGAGGGATACAAGAGACCCAGTACTTC
TRBD1	14	TRBV28	TRBJ2-2	NA	CASRVTGGPGELFF	TGTGCCAGCAGGGTTACAGGGGGCCCCGGGGAGCTGTTTTTT
TRBD2	14	TRBV25-1	TRBJ2-3	NA	CASSEAGDVDTQYF	TGTGCCAGCAGTGAAGCGGGAGATGTAGATACGCAGTATTTT
NA	16	TRBV27	TRBJ2-3	NA	CASSTPGLTSTDTQYF	TGTGCCAGCAGCACCCCGGGACTCACTAGCACAGATACGCAGTATTTT
TRBD2	16	TRBV27	TRBJ2-7	NA	CASSASLAGGSYEQYF	TGTGCCAGCAGTGCCTCACTAGCGGGAGGTTCCTACGAGCAGTACTTC
NA	12	TRBV9	TRBJ2-5	NA	CASGDYLGTQYF	TGTGCCAGCGGAGACTATCTCGGGACCCAGTACTTC
NA	14	TRBV27	TRBJ1-2	NA	CASSLEPTVYGYTF	TGTGCCAGCAGTTTAGAGCCGACAGTCTATGGCTACACCTTC
TRBD1	17	TRBV4-1	TRBJ1-5	NA	CASSPGQGGFSNQPQHF	TGCGCCAGCAGCCCGGGACAGGGGGGGTTTAGCAATCAGCCCCAGCATTTT
TRBD2	12	TRBV30	TRBJ2-3	NA	CAWSEPGLALAF	TGTGCCTGGAGCGAACCGGGACTAGCTTTAGCCTTT
TRBD1	13	TRBV29-1	TRBJ1-2	NA	CSVDAKTGPGYTF	TGCAGCGTTGATGCGAAGACAGGGCCGGGCTACACCTTC
NA	16	TRBV4-1	TRBJ1-5	NA	CASSQERGSGNQPQHF	TGCGCCAGCAGCCAAGAACGGGGTTCGGGCAATCAGCCCCAGCATTTT
TRBD1	13	TRBV19	TRBJ1-2	NA	CASSILDRASPTF	TGTGCCAGTAGTATCTTGGACAGGGCCTCTCCCACCTTC
TRBD1	15	TRBV27	TRBJ1-6	NA	CASSPTGGHNSPLHF	TGTGCCAGCAGTCCCACAGGGGGGCATAATTCACCCCTCCACTTT
NA	14	TRBV2	TRBJ2-6	NA	CASIYGSGANVLTF	TGTGCCAGCATCTACGGGTCTGGGGCCAACGTCCTGACTTTC
NA	13	TRBV27	TRBJ1-5	few	CASSQGFGQPQHF	TGTGCCAGCAGTCAGGGTTTCGGGCAGCCCCAGCATTTT
NA	14	TRBV4-1	TRBJ1-5	NA	CASSQEAGGQPQHF	TGCGCCAGCAGCCAAGAGGCGGGGGGTCAGCCCCAGCATTTT